This T cell receptor (beta chain) was identified in a study of control samples from healthy donors and cancer patients. The germline CDR1 and CDR2 sequences are SGHRS and YFSETQ. J gave up 5 bases and V 4 bases, and 10 bases lay outside the gene matches. There are 15 residues in the CDR3. TCRdb's copy holds only in-frame clones and misses some; the assay was immunoSEQ multiplex PCR. The table includes about 110,000 clones, roughly nine tenths detected once. The sequenced sample was blood. The rearrangement links TRBV5-1 to TRBJ1-1; TRBD1 matches 8 bases. This receptor was taken from a human donor in good health. The donor label of this sample is uncertain. Here the CDR3 reads CASSPGGASYTEAFF. In DNA, the CDR3 is TGCGCCAGCAGCCCAGGGGGCGCAAGTTATACTGAAGCTTTCTTT.